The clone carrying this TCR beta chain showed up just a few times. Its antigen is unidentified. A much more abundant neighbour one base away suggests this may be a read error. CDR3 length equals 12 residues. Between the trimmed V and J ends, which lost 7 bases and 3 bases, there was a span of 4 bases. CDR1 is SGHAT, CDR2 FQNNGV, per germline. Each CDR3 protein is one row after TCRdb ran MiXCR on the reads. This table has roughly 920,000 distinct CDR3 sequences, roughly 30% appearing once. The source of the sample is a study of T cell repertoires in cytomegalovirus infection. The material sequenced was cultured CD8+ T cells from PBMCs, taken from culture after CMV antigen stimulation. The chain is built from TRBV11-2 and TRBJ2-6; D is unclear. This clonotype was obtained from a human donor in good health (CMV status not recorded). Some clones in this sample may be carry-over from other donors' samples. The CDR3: CASTFGANVLTF. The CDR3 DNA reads TGTGCCAGCACCTTTGGGGCCAACGTCCTGACTTTC.